The T cell receptor beta chain described here comes from a study of T cells after yellow fever vaccination. Study details: SMART-Seq v4 Ultra Low Input prepared libraries from low-cell fractions.

In making TCR cDNA, 5'RACE template switching added a universal primer site and UMIs to it. TCRdb redid the calling of the 5' RACE reads with MiXCR, one entry per CDR3 protein. The table shows about 250,000 distinct CDR3 sequences, with roughly 3.5% occurring only once. This clonotype was detected many times. Its cognate antigen is unknown. The CDR3 runs to 16 residues. Germline lookup yields CDR1 KGHSH and CDR2 LQKENI. Deletions cut 2 bases from V and 6 bases from J, with 20 bases between. Study outcomes and limitations: Compared with primary, the secondary response was weaker and peaked at day 5, not 15. Of the clonotypes, a small share occurred in both CD4 and CD8 compartments.

This TCR derives from a man aged 18 to 30 who received the YFV17D yellow fever vaccine. Sequencing was performed on PBMCs, taken 15 days after the yellow fever booster vaccination. The rearrangement joins TRBV18 to TRBJ2-7, with TRBD1 as a possible D gene (6 bases). The CDR3 loop is CASSPATGHWVGEQYV. The CDR3 region has the DNA TGTGCCAGCTCACCAGCGACAGGTCACTGGGTGGGCGAGCAGTACGTC.